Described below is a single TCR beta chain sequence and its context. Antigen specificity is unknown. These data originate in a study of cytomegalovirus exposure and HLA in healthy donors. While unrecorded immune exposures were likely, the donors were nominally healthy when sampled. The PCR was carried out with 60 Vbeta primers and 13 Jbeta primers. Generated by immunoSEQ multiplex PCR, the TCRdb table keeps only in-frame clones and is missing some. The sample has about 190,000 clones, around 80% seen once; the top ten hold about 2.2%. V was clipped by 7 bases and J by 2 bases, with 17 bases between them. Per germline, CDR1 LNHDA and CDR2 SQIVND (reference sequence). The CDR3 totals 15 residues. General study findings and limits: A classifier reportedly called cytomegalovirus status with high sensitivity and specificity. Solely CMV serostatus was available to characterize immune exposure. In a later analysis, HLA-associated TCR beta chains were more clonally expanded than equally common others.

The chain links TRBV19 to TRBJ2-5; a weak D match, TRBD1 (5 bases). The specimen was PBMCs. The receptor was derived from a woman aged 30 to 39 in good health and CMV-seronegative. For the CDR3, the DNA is TGTGCCAGTACACCCTCTAGACGGACACAAGAGACCCAGTACTTC. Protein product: CASTPSRRTQETQYF. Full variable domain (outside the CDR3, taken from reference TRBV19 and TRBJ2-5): DGGITQSPKYLFRKEGQNVTLSCEQNLNHDAMYWYRQDPGQGLRLIYYSQIVNDFQKGDIAEGYSVSREKKESFPLTVTSAQKNPTAFYLCASTPSRRTQETQYFGPGTRLLVL.